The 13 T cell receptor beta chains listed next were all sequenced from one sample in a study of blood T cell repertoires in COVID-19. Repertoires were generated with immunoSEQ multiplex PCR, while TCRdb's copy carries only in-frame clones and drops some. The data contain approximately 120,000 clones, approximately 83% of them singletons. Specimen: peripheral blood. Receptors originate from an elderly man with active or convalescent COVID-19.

The CDR3 loop is CASSPPGGYSYEQYF. In DNA form, the CDR3 reads TGTGCCAGCAGCCCCCCGGGGGGTTACTCCTACGAGCAGTACTTC. The chain carries TRBV11-2 and TRBJ2-7; 7 positions agree with TRBD2. The CDR3 is 15 amino acids. Germline assignment: CDR1 SGHAT and CDR2 FQNNGV. The V gene end was trimmed by 5 bases and the J gene end by 0 bases; junction bases not matched to a gene: 7.

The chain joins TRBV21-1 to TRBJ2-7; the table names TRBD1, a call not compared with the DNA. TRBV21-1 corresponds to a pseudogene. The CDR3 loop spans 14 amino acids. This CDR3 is CASTDRRSSYEQYF. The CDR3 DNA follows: TGTGCCAGTACTGACAGGCGGAGCTCCTACGAGCAGTACTTC.

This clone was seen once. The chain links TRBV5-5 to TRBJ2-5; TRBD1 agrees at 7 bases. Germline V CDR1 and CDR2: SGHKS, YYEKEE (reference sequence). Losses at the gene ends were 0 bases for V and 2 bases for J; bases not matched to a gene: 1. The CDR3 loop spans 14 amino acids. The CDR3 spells CASSLGRGQETQYF. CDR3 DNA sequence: TGTGCCAGCAGCTTGGGCAGGGGGCAAGAGACCCAGTACTTC.

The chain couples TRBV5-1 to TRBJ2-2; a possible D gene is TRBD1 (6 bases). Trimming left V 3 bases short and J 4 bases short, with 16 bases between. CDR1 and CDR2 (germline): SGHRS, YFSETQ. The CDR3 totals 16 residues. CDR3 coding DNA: TGCGCCAGCAGCTCCCAGGGGAGCGTGGTCACCGGGGAGCTGTTTTTT. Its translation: CASSSQGSVVTGELFF.

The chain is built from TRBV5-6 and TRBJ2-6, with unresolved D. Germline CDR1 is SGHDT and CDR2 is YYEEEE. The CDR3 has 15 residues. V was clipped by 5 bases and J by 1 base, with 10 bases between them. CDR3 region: CASRPRWSGANVLTF. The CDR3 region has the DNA TGTGCCAGCAGGCCTAGATGGTCTGGGGCCAACGTCCTGACTTTC.

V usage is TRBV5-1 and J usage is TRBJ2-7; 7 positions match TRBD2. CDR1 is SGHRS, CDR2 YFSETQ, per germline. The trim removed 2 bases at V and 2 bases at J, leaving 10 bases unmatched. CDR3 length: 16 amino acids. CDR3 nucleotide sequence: TGCGCCAGCAGCTTCCTCCAGACTAGCTCGGCCTACGAGCAGTACTTC. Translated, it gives CASSFLQTSSAYEQYF.

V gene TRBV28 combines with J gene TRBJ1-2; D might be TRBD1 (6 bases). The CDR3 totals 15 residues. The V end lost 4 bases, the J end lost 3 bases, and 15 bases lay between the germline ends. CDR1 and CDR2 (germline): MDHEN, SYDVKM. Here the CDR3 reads CASSSDQGWDYGYTF. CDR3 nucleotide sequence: TGTGCCAGCAGTTCCGACCAGGGGTGGGACTATGGCTACACCTTC.

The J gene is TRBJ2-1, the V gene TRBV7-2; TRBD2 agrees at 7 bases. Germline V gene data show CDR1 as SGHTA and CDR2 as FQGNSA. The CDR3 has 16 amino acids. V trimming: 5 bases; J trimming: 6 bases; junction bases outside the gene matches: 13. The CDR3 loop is CASSPSMGGPLNEQFF. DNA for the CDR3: TGTGCCAGCAGCCCCTCTATGGGAGGGCCGCTCAATGAGCAGTTCTTC.

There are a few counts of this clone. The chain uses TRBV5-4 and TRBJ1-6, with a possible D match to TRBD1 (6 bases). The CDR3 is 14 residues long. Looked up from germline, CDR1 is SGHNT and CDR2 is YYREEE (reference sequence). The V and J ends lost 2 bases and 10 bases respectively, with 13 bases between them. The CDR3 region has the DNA TGTGCCAGCAGCTTCGGGGGGGGGCCATCACCCCTCCACTTT. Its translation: CASSFGGGPSPLHF.

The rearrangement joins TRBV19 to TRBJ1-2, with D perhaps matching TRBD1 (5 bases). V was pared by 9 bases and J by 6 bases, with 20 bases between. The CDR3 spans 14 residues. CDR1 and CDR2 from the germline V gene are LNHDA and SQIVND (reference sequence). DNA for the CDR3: TGTGCCAGCACAGGAATAAGGGGTGGGCATGGCTACACCTTC. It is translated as CASTGIRGGHGYTF.

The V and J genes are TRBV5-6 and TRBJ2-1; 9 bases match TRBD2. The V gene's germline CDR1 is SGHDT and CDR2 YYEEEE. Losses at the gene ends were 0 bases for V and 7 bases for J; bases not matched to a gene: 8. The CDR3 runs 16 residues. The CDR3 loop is CASSLDGGRGWNEQFF. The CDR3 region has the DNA TGTGCCAGCAGCTTGGATGGCGGGAGGGGATGGAATGAGCAGTTCTTC.

Here the CDR3 reads CASSSQGTSGANVLTF. The CDR3 coding sequence is TGTGCCAGCAGTTCACAGGGCACATCTGGGGCCAACGTCCTGACTTTC. J is TRBJ2-6 and V is TRBV27; possibly TRBD1 for D (6 bases). V was pared by 4 bases and J by 1 base, with 11 bases between. Germline loops: CDR1 MNHEY, CDR2 SMNVEV (reference sequence). This CDR3 is built from 16 residues.

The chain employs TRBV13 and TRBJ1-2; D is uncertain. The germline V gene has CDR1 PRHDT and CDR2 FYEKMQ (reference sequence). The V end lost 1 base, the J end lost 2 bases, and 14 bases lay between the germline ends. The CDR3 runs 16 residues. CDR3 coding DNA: TGTGCCAGCAGCTTAGCCGTGACATCGAAAAACTATGGCTACACCTTC. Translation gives CASSLAVTSKNYGYTF.